The source of this T cell receptor (beta chain) is a study of T cells after yellow fever vaccination. General study points: Re-detected after boosting: most primary clones, 96% of CD4 and 75% to 90% of CD8.

Template-switching 5'RACE yielded the TCR cDNA; a universal primer site and UMIs were added in the process. TCRdb used MiXCR to reprocess the 5' RACE reads, holding one entry per CDR3 protein. The profile shows 300,000 to 400,000 distinct CDR3 sequences, roughly 9.4% of them singletons. A remark on this clonotype: Its antigen remains unknown.

Per the germline V gene, CDR1 is SGHTA and CDR2 is FQGNSA. Trimming cost V 4 bases and J 4 bases; bases outside gene matches: 4. CDR3 length: 13 amino acids. This chain joins TRBV7-2 and TRBJ2-7; 7 bases fit TRBD2. This material consisted of PBMCs, taken on the day of the first yellow fever vaccination. The origin of this receptor is a man aged 18 to 30 who received the YFV17D yellow fever vaccine. DNA for the CDR3: TGTGCCAGCAGCTGGGACTACGTTTACGAGCAGTACTTC. Protein product: CASSWDYVYEQYF.